This TCR beta chain derives from a study of shared clonotypes between healthy human individuals. The ends lost 2 bases at V and 7 bases at J; junction bases unmatched: 8. Per germline, CDR1 MRHNA and CDR2 SNTAGT. The length of the CDR3 is 16 residues. As processed by the authors: ImmunoSEQ output lacked quality scores and full-length reads, limiting matched filtering. The data were produced by immunoSEQ multiplex PCR, yet TCRdb's version contains in-frame clones alone and is incomplete. That table gives V, J and clone size, and the DNA gave D and trimming. The table lists approximately 720,000 clones, around 72% of them singletons, with 1.5% to 2% in the top ten.

Material for sequencing was memory CD4+ T cells sorted from blood. Regarding subset: CD45RA-negative fraction. The clonotype was recovered from a woman in her 30s in good health. This sequence joins TRBV6-4 and TRBJ1-4, with 9 bases fitting TRBD1. CDR3 DNA sequence: TGTGCCAGCAGTGACCTGACAGGGGGGTGCAGTGAAAAACTGTTTTTT. Amino acid sequence: CASSDLTGGCSEKLFF.